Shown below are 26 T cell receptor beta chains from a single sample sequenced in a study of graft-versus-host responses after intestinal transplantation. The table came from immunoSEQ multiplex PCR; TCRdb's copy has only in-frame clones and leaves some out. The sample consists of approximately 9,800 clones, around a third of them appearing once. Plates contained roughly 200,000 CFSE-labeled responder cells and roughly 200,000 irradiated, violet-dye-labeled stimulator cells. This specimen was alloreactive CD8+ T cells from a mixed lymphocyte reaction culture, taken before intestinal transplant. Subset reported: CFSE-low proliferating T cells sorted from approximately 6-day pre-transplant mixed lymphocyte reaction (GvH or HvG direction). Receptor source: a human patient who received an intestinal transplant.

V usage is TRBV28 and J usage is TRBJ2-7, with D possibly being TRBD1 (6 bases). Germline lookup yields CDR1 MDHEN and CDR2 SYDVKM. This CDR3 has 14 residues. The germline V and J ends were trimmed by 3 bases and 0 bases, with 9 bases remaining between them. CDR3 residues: CASSFAGASYEQYF. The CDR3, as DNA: TGTGCCAGCAGTTTCGCAGGGGCCTCCTACGAGCAGTACTTC.

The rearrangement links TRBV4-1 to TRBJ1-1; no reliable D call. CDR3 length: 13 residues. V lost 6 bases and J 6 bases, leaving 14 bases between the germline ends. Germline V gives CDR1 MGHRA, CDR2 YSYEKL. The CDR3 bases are TGCGCCAGCAGGGGTGCGGGTCACGCTGAAGCTTTCTTT. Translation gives CASRGAGHAEAFF.

The CDR3 here is CASRRTVLVTDTQYF. The CDR3 nucleotides read TGTGCCAGCAGGCGGACAGTCTTGGTAACAGATACGCAGTATTTT. V and J are TRBV27 and TRBJ2-3; D may be TRBD1 (6 bases). The CDR3 contains 15 residues. From germline, CDR1 is MNHEY and CDR2 SMNVEV (reference sequence). The V and J ends lost 6 bases and 3 bases respectively, with 16 bases between them.

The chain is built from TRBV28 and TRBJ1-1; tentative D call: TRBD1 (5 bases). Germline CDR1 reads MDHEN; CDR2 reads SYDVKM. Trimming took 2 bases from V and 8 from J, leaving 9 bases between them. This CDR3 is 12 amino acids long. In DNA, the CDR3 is TGTGCCAGCAGTTTAGGGGGGAAGGAAGCTTTCTTT. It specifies CASSLGGKEAFF.

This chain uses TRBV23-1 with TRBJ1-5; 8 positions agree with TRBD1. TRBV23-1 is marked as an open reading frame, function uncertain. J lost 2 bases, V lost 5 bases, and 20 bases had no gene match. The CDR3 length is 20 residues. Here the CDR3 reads CASSSNGRPDRGRGNQPQHF. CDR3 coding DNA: TGCGCCAGCAGTTCAAACGGCCGACCCGACAGGGGCAGGGGCAATCAGCCCCAGCATTTT.

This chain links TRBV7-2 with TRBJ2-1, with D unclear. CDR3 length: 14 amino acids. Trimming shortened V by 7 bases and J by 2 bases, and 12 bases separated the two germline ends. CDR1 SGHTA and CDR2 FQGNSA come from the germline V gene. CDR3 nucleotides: TGTGCCAGCAAACGAGGCCGAGCCTACAATGAGCAGTTCTTC. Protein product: CASKRGRAYNEQFF.

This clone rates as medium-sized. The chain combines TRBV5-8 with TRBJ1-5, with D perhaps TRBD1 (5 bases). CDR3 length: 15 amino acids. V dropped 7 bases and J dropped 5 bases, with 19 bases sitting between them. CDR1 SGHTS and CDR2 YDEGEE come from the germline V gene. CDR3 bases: TGTGCCAGCGATCTGACAGACACACCCGATCAGCCCCAGCATTTT. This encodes CASDLTDTPDQPQHF.

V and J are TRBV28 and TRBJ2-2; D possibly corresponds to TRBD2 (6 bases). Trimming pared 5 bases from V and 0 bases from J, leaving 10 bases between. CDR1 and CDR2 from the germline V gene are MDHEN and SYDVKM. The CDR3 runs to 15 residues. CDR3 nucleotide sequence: TGTGCCAGCAGTCCCGGGACTCCGAACACCGGGGAGCTGTTTTTT. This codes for CASSPGTPNTGELFF.

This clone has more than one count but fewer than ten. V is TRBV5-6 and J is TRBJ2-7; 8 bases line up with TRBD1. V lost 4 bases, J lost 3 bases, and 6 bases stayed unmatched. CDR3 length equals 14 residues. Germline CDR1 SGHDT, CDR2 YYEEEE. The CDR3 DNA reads TGTGCCAGCAGCATGGGCACAGGGGGCTACGAGCAGTACTTC. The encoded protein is CASSMGTGGYEQYF.

CDR3 amino acids: CASSYGIGGQPQHF. Written as DNA, the CDR3 is TGTGCCAGCAGTTACGGGATAGGAGGTCAGCCCCAGCATTTT. The chain couples TRBV6-5 to TRBJ1-5; no clear D gene. The V gene's germline CDR1 is MNHEY and CDR2 SVGAGI. The V and J ends lost 2 bases and 6 bases respectively, with 11 bases between them. The CDR3 covers 14 residues.

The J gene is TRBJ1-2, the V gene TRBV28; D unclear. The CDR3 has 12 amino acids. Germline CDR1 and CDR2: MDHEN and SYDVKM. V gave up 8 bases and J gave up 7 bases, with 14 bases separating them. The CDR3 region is CASPAERGGYTF. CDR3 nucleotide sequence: TGTGCCAGCCCCGCGGAGCGGGGTGGCTACACCTTC.

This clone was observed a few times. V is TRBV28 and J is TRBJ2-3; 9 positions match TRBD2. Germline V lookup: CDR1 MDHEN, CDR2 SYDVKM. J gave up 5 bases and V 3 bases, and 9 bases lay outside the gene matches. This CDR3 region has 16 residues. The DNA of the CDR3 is TGTGCCAGCAGTTTGGTTTCTAGACTAGCGGTAGATACGCAGTATTTT. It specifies CASSLVSRLAVDTQYF.

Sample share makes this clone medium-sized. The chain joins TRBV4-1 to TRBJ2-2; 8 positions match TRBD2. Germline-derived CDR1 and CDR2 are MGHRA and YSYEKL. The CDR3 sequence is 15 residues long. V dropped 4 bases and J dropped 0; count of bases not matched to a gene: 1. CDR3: CASSLGLANTGELFF. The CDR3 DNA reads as TGCGCCAGCAGCCTGGGACTAGCGAACACCGGGGAGCTGTTTTTT.

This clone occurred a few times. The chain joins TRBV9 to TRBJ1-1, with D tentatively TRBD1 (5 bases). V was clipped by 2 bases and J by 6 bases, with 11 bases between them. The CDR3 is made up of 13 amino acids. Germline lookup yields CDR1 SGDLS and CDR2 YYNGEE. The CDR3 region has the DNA TGTGCCAGCAGCGTCCAGGGAGGCCCTGAAGCTTTCTTT. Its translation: CASSVQGGPEAFF.

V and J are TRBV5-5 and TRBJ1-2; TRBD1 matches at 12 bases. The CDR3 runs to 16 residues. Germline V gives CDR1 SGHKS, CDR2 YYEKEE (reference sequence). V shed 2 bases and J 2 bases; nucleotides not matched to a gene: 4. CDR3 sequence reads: CASSFGDRGRNYGYTF. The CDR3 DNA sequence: TGTGCCAGCAGCTTCGGGGACAGGGGGCGAAACTATGGCTACACCTTC.

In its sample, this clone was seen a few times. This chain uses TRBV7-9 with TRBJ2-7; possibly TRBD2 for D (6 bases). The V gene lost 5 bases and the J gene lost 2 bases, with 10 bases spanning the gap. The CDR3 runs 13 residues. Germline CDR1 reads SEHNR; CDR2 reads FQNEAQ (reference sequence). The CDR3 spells CASSRGTAYEQYF. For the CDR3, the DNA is TGTGCCAGCAGCCGAGGGACTGCCTACGAGCAGTACTTC.

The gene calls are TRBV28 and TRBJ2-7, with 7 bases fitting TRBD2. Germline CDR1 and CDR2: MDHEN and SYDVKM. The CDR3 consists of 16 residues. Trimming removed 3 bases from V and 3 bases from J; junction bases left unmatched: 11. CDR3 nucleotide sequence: TGTGCCAGCAGTTTTTTCCTTGGGGGGGGGTACTACGAGCAGTACTTC. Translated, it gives CASSFFLGGGYYEQYF.

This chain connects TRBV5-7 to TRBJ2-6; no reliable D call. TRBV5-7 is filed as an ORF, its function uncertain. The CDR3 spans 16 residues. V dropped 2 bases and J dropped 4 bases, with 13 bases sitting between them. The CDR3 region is CASSFLVIRGANVLTF. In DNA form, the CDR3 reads TGTGCCAGCAGCTTCCTAGTCATCCGGGGGGCCAACGTCCTGACTTTC.

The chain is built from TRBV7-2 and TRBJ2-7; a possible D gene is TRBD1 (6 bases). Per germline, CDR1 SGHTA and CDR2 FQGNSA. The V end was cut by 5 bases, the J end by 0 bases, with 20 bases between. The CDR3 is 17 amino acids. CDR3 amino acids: CASSLTITGYFSYEQYF. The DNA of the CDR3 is TGTGCCAGCAGCCTAACGATCACAGGGTACTTCTCCTACGAGCAGTACTTC.

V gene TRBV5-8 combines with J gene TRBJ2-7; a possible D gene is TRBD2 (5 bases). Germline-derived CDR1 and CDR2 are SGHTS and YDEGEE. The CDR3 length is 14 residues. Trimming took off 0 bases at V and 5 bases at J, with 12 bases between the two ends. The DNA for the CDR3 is TGTGCCAGCAGCTTGGCCGACTATCTTGACGAGCAGTACTTC. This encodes CASSLADYLDEQYF.

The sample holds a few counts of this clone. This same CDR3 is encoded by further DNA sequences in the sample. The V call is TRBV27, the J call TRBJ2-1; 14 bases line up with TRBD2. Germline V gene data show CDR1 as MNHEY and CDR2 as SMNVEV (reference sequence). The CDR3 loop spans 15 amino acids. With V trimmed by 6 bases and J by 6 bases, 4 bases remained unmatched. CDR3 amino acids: CASSVGTSGSNEQFF. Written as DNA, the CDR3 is TGTGCCAGCAGCGTCGGGACTAGCGGGAGCAATGAGCAGTTCTTC.

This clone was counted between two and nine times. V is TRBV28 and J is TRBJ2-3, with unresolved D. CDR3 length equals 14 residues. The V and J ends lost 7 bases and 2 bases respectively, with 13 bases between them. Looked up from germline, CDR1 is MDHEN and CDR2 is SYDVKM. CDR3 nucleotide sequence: TGTGCCAGCATCTCAGGCTTCTACACAGATACGCAGTATTTT. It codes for CASISGFYTDTQYF.

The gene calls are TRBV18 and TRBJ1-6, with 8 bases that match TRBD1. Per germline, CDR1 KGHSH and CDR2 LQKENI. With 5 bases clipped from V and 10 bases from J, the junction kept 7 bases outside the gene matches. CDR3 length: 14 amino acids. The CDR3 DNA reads TGTGCCAGCTCATGGAGACAGGGGTCGTCACCCCTCCACTTT. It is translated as CASSWRQGSSPLHF.

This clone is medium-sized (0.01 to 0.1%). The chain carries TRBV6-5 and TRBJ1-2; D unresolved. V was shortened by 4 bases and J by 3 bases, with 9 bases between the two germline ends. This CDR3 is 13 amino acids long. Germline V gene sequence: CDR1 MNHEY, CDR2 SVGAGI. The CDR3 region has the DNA TGTGCCAGCAGTTTCACAACGTACTATGGCTACACCTTC. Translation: CASSFTTYYGYTF.

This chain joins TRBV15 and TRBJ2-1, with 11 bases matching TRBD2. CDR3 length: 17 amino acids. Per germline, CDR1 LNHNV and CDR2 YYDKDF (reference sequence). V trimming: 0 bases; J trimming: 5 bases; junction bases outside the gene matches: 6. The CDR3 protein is CATSRDYSGGANNEQFF. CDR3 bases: TGTGCCACCAGCAGAGATTATAGCGGGGGGGCGAACAATGAGCAGTTCTTC.

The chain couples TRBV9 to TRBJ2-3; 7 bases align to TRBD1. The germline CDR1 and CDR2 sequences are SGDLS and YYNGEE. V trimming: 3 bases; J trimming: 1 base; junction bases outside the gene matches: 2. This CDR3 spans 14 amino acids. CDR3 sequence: CASSAGTGTDTQYF. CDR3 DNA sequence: TGTGCCAGCAGCGCCGGGACAGGCACAGATACGCAGTATTTT.